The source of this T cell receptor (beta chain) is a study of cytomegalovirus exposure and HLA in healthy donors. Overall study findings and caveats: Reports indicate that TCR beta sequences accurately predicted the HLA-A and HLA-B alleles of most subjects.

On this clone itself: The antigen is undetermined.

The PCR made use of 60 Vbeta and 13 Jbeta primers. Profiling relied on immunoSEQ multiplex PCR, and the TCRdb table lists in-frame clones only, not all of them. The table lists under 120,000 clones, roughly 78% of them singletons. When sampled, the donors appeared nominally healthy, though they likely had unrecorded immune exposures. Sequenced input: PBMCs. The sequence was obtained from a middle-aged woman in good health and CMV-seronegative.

DNA for the CDR3: TGTGCCAGCAGCCTCCAGGAGAGGGATGGCTACACCTTC. Translation gives CASSLQERDGYTF. V and J are TRBV5-8 and TRBJ1-2; D unresolved. The germline V gene has CDR1 SGHTS and CDR2 YDEGEE. V lost 4 bases and J lost 6, with 13 bases in between. This CDR3 spans 13 amino acids.